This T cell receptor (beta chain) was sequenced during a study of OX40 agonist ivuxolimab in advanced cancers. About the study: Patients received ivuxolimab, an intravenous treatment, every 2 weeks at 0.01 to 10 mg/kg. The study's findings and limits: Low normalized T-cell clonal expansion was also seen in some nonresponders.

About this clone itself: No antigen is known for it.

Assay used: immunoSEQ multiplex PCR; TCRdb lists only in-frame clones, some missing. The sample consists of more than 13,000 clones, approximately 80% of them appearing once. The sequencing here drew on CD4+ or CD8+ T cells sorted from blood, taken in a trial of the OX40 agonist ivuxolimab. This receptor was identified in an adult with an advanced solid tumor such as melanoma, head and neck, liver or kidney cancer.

In nucleotides, the CDR3 is TGTGCCAGCAGCAGATTATCATGGGGAAATGAAAAACTGTTTTTT. Translating it yields CASSRLSWGNEKLFF. The chain is built from TRBV13 and TRBJ1-4; no clear D. Trimming shortened V by 5 bases and J by 5 bases, and 15 bases separated the two germline ends. Germline V gene data show CDR1 as PRHDT and CDR2 as FYEKMQ (reference sequence). The CDR3 has 15 residues.